This TCR beta chain was recorded in a study of beta chain features in type 1 diabetes. Study overall: Age and gender were similar between patients and healthy donors, as were cell yields.

This clone has just a few counts. What was sequenced were expressed TCRB transcripts, since all of the isolated RNA had been reverse transcribed. The method was immunoSEQ multiplex PCR; TCRdb's version includes in-frame clones alone and lacks a portion of them. The sample has some 150,000 clones; 7% to 10% are singletons. The TCR originated in a man aged 18 to 30 in good health. Input material: central memory CD4+ T cells from blood.

CDR3 in DNA: TGTGCCAGCAGCTTGGTCTCGGCTAGCTCCTATAATTCACCCCTCCACTTT. This translates into CASSLVSASSYNSPLHF. The genes are TRBV5-6 and TRBJ1-6; D unresolved. Trimming shortened V by 0 bases and J by 0 bases, and 10 bases separated the two germline ends. This CDR3 has 17 residues. CDR1 is SGHDT, CDR2 YYEEEE, per germline.